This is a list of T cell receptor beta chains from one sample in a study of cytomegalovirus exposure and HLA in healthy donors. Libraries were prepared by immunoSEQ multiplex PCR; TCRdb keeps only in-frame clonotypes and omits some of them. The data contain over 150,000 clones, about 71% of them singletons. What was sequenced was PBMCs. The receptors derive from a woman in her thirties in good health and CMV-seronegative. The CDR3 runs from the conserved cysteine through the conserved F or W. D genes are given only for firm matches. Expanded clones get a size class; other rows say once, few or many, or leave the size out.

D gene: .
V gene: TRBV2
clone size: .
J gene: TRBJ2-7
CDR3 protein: CASRDLYEQYF
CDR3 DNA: TGTGCCTCCAGGGATCTCTACGAGCAGTACTTC

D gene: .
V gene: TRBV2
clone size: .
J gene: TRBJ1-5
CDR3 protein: CASSEGDNSNQPQHF
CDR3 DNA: TGTGCCAGCAGTGAAGGGGACAACAGCAATCAGCCCCAGCATTTT

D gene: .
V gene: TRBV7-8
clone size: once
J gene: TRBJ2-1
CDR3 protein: CASSLSRALTSGYNEQFF
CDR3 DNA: TGTGCCAGCAGCTTAAGTAGGGCACTGACTAGTGGTTACAATGAGCAGTTCTTC

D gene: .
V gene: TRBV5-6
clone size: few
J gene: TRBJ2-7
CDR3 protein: CASSLVSSYEQYF
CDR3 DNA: TGTGCCAGCAGCTTGGTGAGCTCCTACGAGCAGTACTTC

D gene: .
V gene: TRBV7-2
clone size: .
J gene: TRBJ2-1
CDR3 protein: CASSLMGLRGATEQFF
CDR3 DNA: TGTGCCAGCAGCTTAATGGGACTGAGAGGAGCGACTGAGCAGTTCTTC

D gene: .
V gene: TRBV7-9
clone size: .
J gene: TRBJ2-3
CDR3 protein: CASLAGNTDTQYF
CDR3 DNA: TGTGCCAGCCTAGCTGGAAACACAGATACGCAGTATTTT

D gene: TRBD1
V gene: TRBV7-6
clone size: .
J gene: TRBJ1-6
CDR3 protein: CASSSGQGYNSPLHF
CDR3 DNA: TGTGCCAGCAGCTCTGGACAGGGTTATAATTCACCCCTCCACTTT

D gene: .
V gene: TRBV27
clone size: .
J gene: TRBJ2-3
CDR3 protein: CASSSAGRGTQYF
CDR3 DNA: TGTGCCAGCAGCTCCGCGGGGAGAGGTACGCAGTATTTT

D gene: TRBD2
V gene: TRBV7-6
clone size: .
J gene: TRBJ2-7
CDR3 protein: CASSNGTSGGKYEQYF
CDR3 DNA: TGTGCCAGCAGCAATGGGACTAGCGGGGGCAAATACGAGCAGTACTTC

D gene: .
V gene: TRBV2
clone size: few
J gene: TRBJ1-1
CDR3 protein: CASSEAQGTSKWGVNTEAFF
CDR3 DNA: TGTGCCAGCAGTGAAGCCCAGGGGACATCGAAATGGGGTGTGAACACTGAAGCTTTCTTT

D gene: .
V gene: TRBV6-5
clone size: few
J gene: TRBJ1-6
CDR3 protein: CASSYSAGWINSPLHF
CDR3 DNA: TGTGCCAGCAGTTACTCCGCCGGGTGGATTAATTCACCCCTCCACTTT

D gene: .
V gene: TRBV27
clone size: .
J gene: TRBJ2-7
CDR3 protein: CASRPGTGDYEQYF
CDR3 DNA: TGTGCCAGCAGACCCGGGACTGGGGACTACGAGCAGTACTTC

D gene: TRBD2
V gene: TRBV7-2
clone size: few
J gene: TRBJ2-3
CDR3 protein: CASSFLGGLARTDTQYF
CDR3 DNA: TGTGCCAGCAGCTTCTTAGGGGGACTAGCGCGCACAGATACGCAGTATTTT

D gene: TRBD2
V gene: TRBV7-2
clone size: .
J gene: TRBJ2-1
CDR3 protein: CASTTLADEQFF
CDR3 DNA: TGTGCCAGCACCACTCTAGCGGATGAGCAGTTCTTC

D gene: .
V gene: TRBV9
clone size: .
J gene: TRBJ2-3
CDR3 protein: CASSPNVDTQYF
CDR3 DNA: TGTGCCAGCAGCCCCAATGTAGATACGCAGTATTTT

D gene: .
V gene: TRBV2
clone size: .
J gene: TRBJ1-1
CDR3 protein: CASSLLASVVTEAFF
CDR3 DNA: TGTGCCAGCAGTTTGTTGGCCTCAGTGGTCACTGAAGCTTTCTTT

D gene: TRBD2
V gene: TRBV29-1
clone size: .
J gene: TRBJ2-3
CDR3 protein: CSVALAGGPITDTQYF
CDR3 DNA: TGCAGCGTTGCACTAGCGGGAGGCCCTATCACAGATACGCAGTATTTT

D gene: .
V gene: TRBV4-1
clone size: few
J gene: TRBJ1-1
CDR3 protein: CASSRFGGSEAFF
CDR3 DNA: TGCGCCAGCAGCCGATTCGGGGGAAGTGAAGCTTTCTTT

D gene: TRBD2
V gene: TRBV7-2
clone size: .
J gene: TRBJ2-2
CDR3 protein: CASRGLGFDGELFF
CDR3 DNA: TGTGCCAGCAGAGGACTAGGGTTTGACGGGGAGCTGTTTTTT

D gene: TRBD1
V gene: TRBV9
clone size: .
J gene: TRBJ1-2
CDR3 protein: CASSAMGQGALSGYTF
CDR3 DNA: TGTGCCAGCAGCGCGATGGGACAGGGGGCGCTTTCCGGCTACACCTTC

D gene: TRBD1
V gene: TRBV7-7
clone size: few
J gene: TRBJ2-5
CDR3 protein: CASSKGARETQYF
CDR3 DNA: TGTGCTAGCAGTAAGGGGGCTCGAGAGACCCAGTACTTC

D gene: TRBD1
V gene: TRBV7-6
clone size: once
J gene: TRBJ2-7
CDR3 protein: CASSTPGQSPHEQYF
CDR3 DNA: TGTGCCAGCAGCACCCCGGGACAGTCGCCCCACGAGCAGTACTTC

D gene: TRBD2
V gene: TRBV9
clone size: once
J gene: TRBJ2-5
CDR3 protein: CASSVITSGGGETQYF
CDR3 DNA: TGTGCCAGCAGCGTAATTACTAGCGGGGGAGGGGAGACCCAGTACTTC

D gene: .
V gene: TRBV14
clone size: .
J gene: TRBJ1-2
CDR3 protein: CASSPTAVSYGYTF
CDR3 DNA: TGTGCCAGCAGCCCGACAGCCGTAAGCTATGGCTACACCTTC

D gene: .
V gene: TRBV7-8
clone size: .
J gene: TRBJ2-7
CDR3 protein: CASSARGPDEQYF
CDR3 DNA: TGTGCCAGCAGCGCCAGGGGTCCGGACGAGCAGTACTTC

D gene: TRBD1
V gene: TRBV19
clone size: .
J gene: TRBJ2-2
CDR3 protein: CASEQGWWTGELFF
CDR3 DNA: TGTGCCAGTGAACAGGGGTGGTGGACCGGGGAGCTGTTTTTT

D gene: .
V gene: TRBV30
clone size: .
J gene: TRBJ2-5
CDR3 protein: CAWSGPPETQYF
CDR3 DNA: TGTGCCTGGAGTGGGCCCCCGGAGACCCAGTACTTC

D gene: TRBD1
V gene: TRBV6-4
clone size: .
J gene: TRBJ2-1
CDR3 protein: CASQPGQGAVNEQFF
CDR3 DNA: TGTGCCAGTCAACCGGGACAGGGGGCTGTAAATGAGCAGTTCTTC

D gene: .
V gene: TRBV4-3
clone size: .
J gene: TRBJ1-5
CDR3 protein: CASSQDRAGVMAQHF
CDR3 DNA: TGCGCCAGCAGCCAAGACAGGGCGGGGGTTATGGCCCAGCATTTT

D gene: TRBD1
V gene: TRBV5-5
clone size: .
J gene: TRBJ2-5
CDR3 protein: CASSWGQGGETQYF
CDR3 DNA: TGTGCCAGCAGCTGGGGACAGGGGGGAGAGACCCAGTACTTC

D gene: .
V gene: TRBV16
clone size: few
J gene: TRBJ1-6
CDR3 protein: CASNRREAVGNSPLHF
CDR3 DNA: TGTGCCAGCAACCGAAGGGAGGCAGTGGGCAATTCACCCCTCCACTTT

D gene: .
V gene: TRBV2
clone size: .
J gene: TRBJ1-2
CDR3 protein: CASSISRTDPNYGYTF
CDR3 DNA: TGTGCCAGCAGTATTAGTCGGACAGATCCCAACTATGGCTACACCTTC

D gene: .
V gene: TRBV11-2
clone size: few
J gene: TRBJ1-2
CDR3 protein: CASSKLTGSLRGYTF
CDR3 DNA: TGTGCCAGCAGCAAGTTAACAGGGAGCCTCAGAGGCTACACCTTC